The clone carrying this TCR beta chain appeared a single time. What it binds is not known. The length of the CDR3 is 18 residues. This sample stems from a study of blood T cells in healthy people across ages. Sample-barcoded 5' priming and a J-beta primer mix drove a second PCR of roughly 7 to 11 cycles. At least 3 million CDR3-containing paired-end reads were obtained per sample. MiXCR was run by TCRdb on the 5' RACE reads, yielding one entry per CDR3 protein. The sample contains some 1.6 million distinct CDR3 sequences, 30% to 40% of which appear only once. Findings and caveats of the study: CMV status of donors was not determined, possibly confounding expanded clonotype changes. A roughly linear age-dependent decrease characterized TCR beta diversity per million T cells.

Researchers isolated at least 6.5 million PBMCs per sample. This chain joins TRBV21-1 and TRBJ2-2; TRBD2 was called by the table and not checked on the DNA. TRBV21-1 is shown as a pseudogene. The sample consisted of blood. This TCR came from a woman aged 25 to 39 in good health. The CDR3 bases are TGTGCCAGCAGCAAGGGGACTAGCGGGAGGGTGAACACCGGGGAGCTGTTTTTT. Translation: CASSKGTSGRVNTGELFF.